A selection of T cell receptor beta chains follows, all from one sample in a study of vaccination effects on CD4 cells after COVID-19. These receptors are not linked to any known antigen. Generated by immunoSEQ multiplex PCR, the TCRdb table keeps only in-frame clones and is missing some. The data show around 30,000 clones, 65% to 75% seen once. The sample was CD4+ T cells from PBMCs cultured with SARS-CoV-2 spike peptides, taken before COVID-19 vaccination. The receptor source for this set is a human donor who had a prior SARS-CoV-2 infection. Each CDR3 is given with its conserved first and last residue. A D gene is named only where the DNA matches it firmly. The listing skips clone size in some rows; elsewhere it reads once, few, many or a size class.

CDR3: CASSVELNTDTQYF; DNA: TGTGCCAGCAGCGTAGAACTAAACACAGATACGCAGTATTTT; size: -; D: -; J: TRBJ2-3; V: TRBV9
CDR3: CASSRTGAGNTIYF; DNA: TGTGCCAGCAGCCGTACAGGGGCTGGAAACACCATATATTTT; size: -; D: TRBD1; J: TRBJ1-3; V: TRBV3-1/TRBV3-2
CDR3: CASSQVPGLAFF; DNA: TGTGCCAGCAGCCAAGTTCCAGGGTTGGCTTTCTTT; size: few; D: -; J: TRBJ1-1; V: TRBV4-2
CDR3: CASSTLPGTGFGANVLTF; DNA: TGTGCCAGTAGTACTCTTCCCGGGACAGGGTTTGGGGCCAACGTCCTGACTTTC; size: -; D: TRBD1; J: TRBJ2-6; V: TRBV19
CDR3: CASSLDVGSPLHF; DNA: TGTGCCAGCAGCTTAGATGTCGGTTCACCCCTCCACTTT; size: few; D: -; J: TRBJ1-6; V: TRBV11-3
CDR3: CASRTGLRSPLHF; DNA: TGTGCCAGTCGGACAGGGTTACGTTCACCCCTCCACTTT; size: few; D: TRBD1; J: TRBJ1-6; V: TRBV2
CDR3: CASSFTRNTEAFF; DNA: TGTGCCAGCAGCTTCACTAGGAACACTGAAGCTTTCTTT; size: -; D: -; J: TRBJ1-1; V: TRBV5-6
CDR3: CASSELRRREWREDYNEQFF; DNA: TGTGCCAGCAGTGAACTGCGGAGGCGGGAGTGGCGGGAGGACTACAATGAGCAGTTCTTC; size: few; D: TRBD2; J: TRBJ2-1; V: TRBV2
CDR3: CASSLDGGPGYTF; DNA: TGCGCCAGCAGCTTGGATGGAGGGCCGGGCTACACCTTC; size: -; D: -; J: TRBJ1-2; V: TRBV5-1
CDR3: CASNSRRENEQFF; DNA: TGTGCCAGCAACTCACGCCGGGAGAATGAGCAGTTCTTC; size: -; D: -; J: TRBJ2-1; V: TRBV11-2
CDR3: CAWSVDPQGVTEAFF; DNA: TGTGCCTGGAGTGTCGACCCGCAGGGGGTCACTGAAGCTTTCTTT; size: -; D: TRBD1; J: TRBJ1-1; V: TRBV30
CDR3: CASRSPGQSSLNYYGYTF; DNA: TGTGCCAGCAGAAGTCCGGGACAGTCATCTTTAAACTACTATGGCTACACCTTC; size: once; D: TRBD1; J: TRBJ1-2; V: TRBV5-6
CDR3: CASSNRGLETQYF; DNA: TGCGCCAGCAGTAACAGGGGATTAGAGACCCAGTACTTC; size: -; D: TRBD1; J: TRBJ2-5; V: TRBV5-1
CDR3: CASSSGTPSNQPQHF; DNA: TGTGCCAGTAGTTCCGGGACGCCTAGCAATCAGCCCCAGCATTTT; size: -; D: -; J: TRBJ1-5; V: TRBV19
CDR3: CASSVSVAGTDTQYF; DNA: TGTGCCAGCAGCGTGTCGGTAGCGGGCACAGATACGCAGTATTTT; size: few; D: -; J: TRBJ2-3; V: TRBV9
CDR3: CASSEGQGEQPQHF; DNA: TGTGCCAGCAGTGAAGGGCAGGGGGAGCAGCCCCAGCATTTT; size: -; D: TRBD1; J: TRBJ1-5; V: TRBV2
CDR3: CASSLAYGTGLIRYF; DNA: TGTGCCAGCAGCTTAGCGTATGGGACAGGGTTGATTAGGTACTTC; size: -; D: TRBD1; J: TRBJ2-7; V: TRBV7-2
CDR3: CASSQDLRNEKLFF; DNA: TGTGCCAGCAGCCAAGATCTCAGGAATGAAAAACTGTTTTTT; size: -; D: -; J: TRBJ1-4; V: TRBV3-1/TRBV3-2
CDR3: CATSRRTGGNEKLFF; DNA: TGTGCCACCAGCAGACGGACAGGGGGCAATGAAAAACTGTTTTTT; size: -; D: TRBD1; J: TRBJ1-4; V: TRBV15
CDR3: CATQFDRDRSGELFF; DNA: TGTGCCACCCAGTTTGACAGGGATAGGAGCGGGGAGCTGTTTTTT; size: -; D: TRBD1; J: TRBJ2-2; V: TRBV2
CDR3: CASSDGFEAFF; DNA: TGTGCCAGCAGTGATGGTTTTGAAGCTTTCTTT; size: few; D: -; J: TRBJ1-1; V: TRBV25-1
CDR3: CASSEAHHRGFNSPLHF; DNA: TGTGCCAGCAGTGAAGCGCATCACAGGGGATTTAATTCACCCCTCCACTTT; size: -; D: TRBD1; J: TRBJ1-6; V: TRBV2
CDR3: CASSKTSGTTAGYTF; DNA: TGTGCCAGCAGCAAAACCTCCGGGACAACAGCTGGCTACACCTTC; size: -; D: -; J: TRBJ1-2; V: TRBV7-9
CDR3: CASSFLVWNEQFF; DNA: TGTGCCAGCAGCTTCCTAGTTTGGAATGAGCAGTTCTTC; size: -; D: -; J: TRBJ2-1; V: TRBV5-5
CDR3: CAWSFGVSGNTIYF; DNA: TGTGCCTGGAGTTTTGGGGTCTCTGGAAACACCATATATTTT; size: few; D: -; J: TRBJ1-3; V: TRBV30
CDR3: CASSVGGGGSYEQYF; DNA: TGTGCCAGCAGTGTTGGGGGGGGCGGCTCCTACGAGCAGTACTTC; size: -; D: -; J: TRBJ2-7; V: TRBV2
CDR3: CASSASPGQLNTEAFF; DNA: TGTGCCAGCAGCGCTAGTCCGGGACAGCTGAACACTGAAGCTTTCTTT; size: -; D: TRBD1; J: TRBJ1-1; V: TRBV9
CDR3: CASSALRGPGYTF; DNA: TGTGCCAGCAGTGCGTTGAGGGGGCCTGGCTACACCTTC; size: -; D: TRBD1; J: TRBJ1-2; V: TRBV2
CDR3: CASSATGVGYTF; DNA: TGTGCCAGCAGCGCGACAGGGGTAGGCTACACCTTC; size: large; D: TRBD1; J: TRBJ1-2; V: TRBV9
CDR3: CASSFSLGTEAFF; DNA: TGTGCCAGCAGCTTCAGTTTGGGGACTGAAGCTTTCTTT; size: -; D: -; J: TRBJ1-1; V: TRBV5-4
CDR3: CASSLAGGRDSYEQYF; DNA: TGTGCCAGCAGCTTAGCGGGGGGTCGGGACTCCTACGAGCAGTACTTC; size: few; D: -; J: TRBJ2-7; V: TRBV7-9
CDR3: CASSQGVTGTVTYEQYF; DNA: TGTGCCAGCAGCCAAGGTGTGACCGGGACAGTGACCTACGAGCAGTACTTC; size: -; D: TRBD1; J: TRBJ2-7; V: TRBV4-2
CDR3: CASSLDPWDQYF; DNA: TGCGCCAGCAGCTTGGATCCCTGGGACCAGTACTTC; size: -; D: -; J: TRBJ2-5; V: TRBV5-1
CDR3: CASSLGTRAQQPQHF; DNA: TGTGCCAGCTCACTAGGGACCCGGGCACAGCAGCCCCAGCATTTT; size: -; D: -; J: TRBJ1-5; V: TRBV18
CDR3: CACAAGTSLRDTQYF; DNA: TGTGCCTGCGCAGCCGGGACTAGTCTGCGAGATACGCAGTATTTT; size: -; D: TRBD2; J: TRBJ2-3; V: TRBV10-3
CDR3: CASSFGQGEGGELFF; DNA: TGTGCCAGCAGCTTCGGACAGGGGGAAGGAGGGGAGCTGTTTTTT; size: -; D: TRBD1; J: TRBJ2-2; V: TRBV11-2
CDR3: CASSQDVSNTEAFF; DNA: TGCGCCAGCAGCCAAGATGTATCTAACACTGAAGCTTTCTTT; size: few; D: -; J: TRBJ1-1; V: TRBV4-3
CDR3: CASTVKGLTNEKLFF; DNA: TGTGCCAGTACCGTCAAGGGGCTTACTAATGAAAAACTGTTTTTT; size: -; D: -; J: TRBJ1-4; V: TRBV19
CDR3: CASSLEFTDTQYF; DNA: TGTGCCAGCAGCTTAGAATTTACAGATACGCAGTATTTT; size: -; D: -; J: TRBJ2-3; V: TRBV11-2
CDR3: CASSLAIHRSEQYF; DNA: TGTGCCAGCAGCTTAGCTATCCACCGCTCCGAGCAGTACTTC; size: -; D: -; J: TRBJ2-7; V: TRBV11-3
CDR3: CASSTTGRYAGELFF; DNA: TGTGCCAGCAGCACAACAGGGCGATACGCCGGGGAGCTGTTTTTT; size: -; D: -; J: TRBJ2-2; V: TRBV7-2
CDR3: CATGQGVGANVLTF; DNA: TGTGCCACGGGACAGGGGGTGGGGGCCAACGTCCTGACTTTC; size: -; D: TRBD1; J: TRBJ2-6; V: TRBV15
CDR3: CASSLSGTSGSTYNEQFF; DNA: TGTGCCAGCAGCTTATCCGGGACTAGCGGGAGTACCTACAATGAGCAGTTCTTC; size: -; D: TRBD2; J: TRBJ2-1; V: TRBV7-9
CDR3: CASSGQTIDQPQHF; DNA: TGTGCCAGCAGTGGACAGACTATAGATCAGCCCCAGCATTTT; size: few; D: -; J: TRBJ1-5; V: TRBV2
CDR3: CASSQDGTPSYEQYF; DNA: TGCGCCAGCAGCCAAGATGGGACACCCTCCTACGAGCAGTACTTC; size: -; D: -; J: TRBJ2-7; V: TRBV4-3
CDR3: CASSGGGNQPQHF; DNA: TGTGCCAGCAGTGGGGGAGGCAATCAGCCCCAGCATTTT; size: -; D: -; J: TRBJ1-5; V: TRBV2
CDR3: CSASRGGGGYGYTF; DNA: TGCAGTGCTAGTCGTGGAGGGGGCGGCTATGGCTACACCTTC; size: -; D: TRBD1; J: TRBJ1-2; V: TRBV20-1
CDR3: CASSQDPARESGYTF; DNA: TGTGCCAGCAGCCAAGATCCGGCTCGGGAATCTGGCTACACCTTC; size: few; D: -; J: TRBJ1-2; V: TRBV4-2
CDR3: CASSLWGMNTEAFF; DNA: TGTGCCAGCAGCTTATGGGGAATGAACACTGAAGCTTTCTTT; size: once; D: -; J: TRBJ1-1; V: TRBV7-2
CDR3: CASNRLAGYNEQFF; DNA: TGTGCCAGCAACAGACTAGCGGGATACAATGAGCAGTTCTTC; size: -; D: TRBD2; J: TRBJ2-1; V: TRBV7-8
CDR3: CASSFSGGEQFF; DNA: TGTGCCAGCAGTTTCTCCGGTGGTGAGCAGTTCTTC; size: -; D: -; J: TRBJ2-1; V: TRBV12-3/TRBV12-4
CDR3: CASSEVGHPEAQHF; DNA: TGTGCCAGCAGTGAAGTTGGACACCCAGAGGCCCAGCATTTT; size: -; D: -; J: TRBJ1-5; V: TRBV6-1
CDR3: CASRPAGGLIYEQYF; DNA: TGCGCCAGCAGACCGGCCGGGGGACTTATCTACGAGCAGTACTTC; size: -; D: -; J: TRBJ2-7; V: TRBV5-1
CDR3: CASSPGLAEDTGELFF; DNA: TGTGCCAGTAGTCCCGGACTAGCGGAGGACACCGGGGAGCTGTTTTTT; size: -; D: TRBD2; J: TRBJ2-2; V: TRBV19